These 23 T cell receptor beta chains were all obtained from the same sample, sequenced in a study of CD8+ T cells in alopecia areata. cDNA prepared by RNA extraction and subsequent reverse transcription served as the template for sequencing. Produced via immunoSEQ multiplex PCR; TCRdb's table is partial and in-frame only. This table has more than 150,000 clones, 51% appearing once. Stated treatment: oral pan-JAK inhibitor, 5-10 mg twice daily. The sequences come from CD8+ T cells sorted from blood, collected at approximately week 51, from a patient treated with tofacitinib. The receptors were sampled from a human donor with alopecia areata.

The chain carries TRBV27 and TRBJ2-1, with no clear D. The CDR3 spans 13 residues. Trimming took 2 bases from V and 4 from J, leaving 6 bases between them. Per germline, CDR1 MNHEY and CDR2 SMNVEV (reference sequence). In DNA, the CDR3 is TGTGCCAGCAGTTTAGACTGGTACAATGAGCAGTTCTTC. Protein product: CASSLDWYNEQFF.

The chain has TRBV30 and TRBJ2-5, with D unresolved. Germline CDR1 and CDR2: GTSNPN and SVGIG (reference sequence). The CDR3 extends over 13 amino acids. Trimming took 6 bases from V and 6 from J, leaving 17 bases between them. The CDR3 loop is CACPTMGSKTQYF. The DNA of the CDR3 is TGTGCCTGTCCCACAATGGGGTCGAAGACCCAGTACTTC.

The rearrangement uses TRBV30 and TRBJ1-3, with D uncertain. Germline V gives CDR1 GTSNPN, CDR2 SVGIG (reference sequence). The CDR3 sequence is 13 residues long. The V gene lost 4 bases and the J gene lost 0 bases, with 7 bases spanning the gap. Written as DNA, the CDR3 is TGTGCCTGGACCCCGATCTCTGGAAACACCATATATTTT. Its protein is CAWTPISGNTIYF.

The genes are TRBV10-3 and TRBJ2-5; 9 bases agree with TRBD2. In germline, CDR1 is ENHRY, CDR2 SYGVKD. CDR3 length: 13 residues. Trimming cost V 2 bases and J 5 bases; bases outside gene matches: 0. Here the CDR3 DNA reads TGTGCCATCAGTGAGGGACTAGCGGAGACCCAGTACTTC. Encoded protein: CAISEGLAETQYF.

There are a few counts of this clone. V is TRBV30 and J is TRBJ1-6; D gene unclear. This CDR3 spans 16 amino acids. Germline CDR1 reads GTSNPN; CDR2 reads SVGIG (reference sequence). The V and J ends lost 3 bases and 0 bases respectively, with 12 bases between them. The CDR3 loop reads CAWSEPQLSYNSPLHF. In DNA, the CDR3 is TGTGCCTGGAGCGAACCACAGCTCTCCTATAATTCACCCCTCCACTTT.

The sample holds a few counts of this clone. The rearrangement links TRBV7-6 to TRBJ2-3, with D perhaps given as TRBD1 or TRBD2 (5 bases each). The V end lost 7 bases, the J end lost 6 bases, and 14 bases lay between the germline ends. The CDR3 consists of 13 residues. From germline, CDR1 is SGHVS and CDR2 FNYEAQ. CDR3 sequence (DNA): TGTGCCAGCACACCACACTGGGGGGATACGCAGTATTTT. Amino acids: CASTPHWGDTQYF.

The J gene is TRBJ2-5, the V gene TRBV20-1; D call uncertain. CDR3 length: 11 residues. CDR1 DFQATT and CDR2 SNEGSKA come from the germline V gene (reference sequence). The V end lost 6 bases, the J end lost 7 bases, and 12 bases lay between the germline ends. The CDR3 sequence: CSAPGRVTQYF. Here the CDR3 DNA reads TGCAGTGCACCGGGCCGGGTGACCCAGTACTTC.

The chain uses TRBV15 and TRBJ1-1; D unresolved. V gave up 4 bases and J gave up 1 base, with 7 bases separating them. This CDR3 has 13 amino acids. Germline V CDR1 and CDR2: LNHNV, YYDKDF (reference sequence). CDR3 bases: TGTGCCACCAGCAACGGGGAGAACACTGAAGCTTTCTTT. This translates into CATSNGENTEAFF. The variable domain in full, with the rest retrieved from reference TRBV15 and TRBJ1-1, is DAMVIQNPRYQVTQFGKPVTLSCSQTLNHNVMYWYQQKSSQAPKLLFHYYDKDFNNEADTPDNFQSRRPNTSFCFLDIRSPGLGDTAMYLCATSNGENTEAFFGQGTRLTVV.

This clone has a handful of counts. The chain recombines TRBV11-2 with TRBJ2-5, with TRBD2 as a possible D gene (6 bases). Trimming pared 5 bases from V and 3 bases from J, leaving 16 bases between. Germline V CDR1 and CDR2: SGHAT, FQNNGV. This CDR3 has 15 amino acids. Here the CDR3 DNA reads TGTGCCAGCAGCCAAGATAGAGGAGGGGAAGAGACCCAGTACTTC. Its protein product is CASSQDRGGEETQYF.

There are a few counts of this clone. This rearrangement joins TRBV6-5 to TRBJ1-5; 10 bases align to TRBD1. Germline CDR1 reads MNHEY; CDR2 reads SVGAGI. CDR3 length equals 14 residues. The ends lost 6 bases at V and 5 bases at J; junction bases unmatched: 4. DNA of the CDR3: TGTGCCAGCAGGGGCGGGACAGGGGATCAGCCCCAGCATTTT. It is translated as CASRGGTGDQPQHF.

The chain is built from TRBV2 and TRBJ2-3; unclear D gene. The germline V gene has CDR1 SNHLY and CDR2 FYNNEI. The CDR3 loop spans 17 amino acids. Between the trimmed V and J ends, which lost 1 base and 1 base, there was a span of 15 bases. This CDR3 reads CASSEGPPGSGTDTQYF. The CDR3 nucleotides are TGTGCCAGCAGTGAAGGCCCCCCGGGTTCTGGCACAGATACGCAGTATTTT. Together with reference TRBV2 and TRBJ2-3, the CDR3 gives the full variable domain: EPEVTQTPSHQVTQMGQEVILRCVPISNHLYFYWYRQILGQKVEFLVSFYNNEISEKSEIFDDQFSVERPDGSNFTLKIRSTKLEDSAMYFCASSEGPPGSGTDTQYFGPGTRLTVL.

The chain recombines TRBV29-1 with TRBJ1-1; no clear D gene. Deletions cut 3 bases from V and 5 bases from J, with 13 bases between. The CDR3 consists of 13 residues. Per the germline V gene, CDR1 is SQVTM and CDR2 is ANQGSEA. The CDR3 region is CSVDGQRGTEAFF. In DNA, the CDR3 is TGCAGCGTTGATGGCCAACGTGGGACTGAAGCTTTCTTT.

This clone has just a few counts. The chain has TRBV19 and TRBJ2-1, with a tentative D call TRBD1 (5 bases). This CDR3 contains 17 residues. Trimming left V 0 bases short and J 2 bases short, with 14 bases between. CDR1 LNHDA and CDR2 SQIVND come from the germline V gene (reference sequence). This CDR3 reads CASSIDPRDVAYNEQFF. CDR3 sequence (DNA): TGTGCCAGTAGTATAGATCCCAGGGATGTCGCCTACAATGAGCAGTTCTTC.

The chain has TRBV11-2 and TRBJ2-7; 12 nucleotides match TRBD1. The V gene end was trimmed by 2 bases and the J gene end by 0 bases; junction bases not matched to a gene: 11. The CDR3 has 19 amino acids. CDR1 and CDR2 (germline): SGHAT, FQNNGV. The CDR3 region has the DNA TGTGCCAGCAGCTTATTCCGGGACAGGGGGCCCAGCGGCTCCTACGAGCAGTACTTC. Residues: CASSLFRDRGPSGSYEQYF. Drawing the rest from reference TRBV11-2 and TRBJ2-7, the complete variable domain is EAGVAQSPRYKIIEKRQSVAFWCNPISGHATLYWYQQILGQGPKLLIQFQNNGVVDDSQLPKDRFSAERLKGVDSTLKIQPAKLEDSAVYLCASSLFRDRGPSGSYEQYFGPGTRLTVT.

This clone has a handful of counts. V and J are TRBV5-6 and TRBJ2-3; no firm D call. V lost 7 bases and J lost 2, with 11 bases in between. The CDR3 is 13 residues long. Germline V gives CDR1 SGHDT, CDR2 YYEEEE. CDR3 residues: CASEALYTDTQYF. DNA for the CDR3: TGTGCCAGCGAGGCCCTTTACACAGATACGCAGTATTTT.

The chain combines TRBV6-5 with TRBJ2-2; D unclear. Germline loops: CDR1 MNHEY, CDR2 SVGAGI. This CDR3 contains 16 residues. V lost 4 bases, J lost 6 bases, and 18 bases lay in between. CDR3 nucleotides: TGTGCCAGCAGTTCTTCTTCGGATTGGGCAGCCGGGGAGCTGTTTTTT. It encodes CASSSSSDWAAGELFF.

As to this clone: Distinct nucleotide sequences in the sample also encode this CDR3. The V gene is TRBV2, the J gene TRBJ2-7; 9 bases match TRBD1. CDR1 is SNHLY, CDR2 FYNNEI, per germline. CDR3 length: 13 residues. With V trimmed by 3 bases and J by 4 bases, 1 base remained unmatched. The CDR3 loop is CASSDGQGYEQYF. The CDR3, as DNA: TGTGCCAGCAGTGACGGACAGGGGTACGAGCAGTACTTC.

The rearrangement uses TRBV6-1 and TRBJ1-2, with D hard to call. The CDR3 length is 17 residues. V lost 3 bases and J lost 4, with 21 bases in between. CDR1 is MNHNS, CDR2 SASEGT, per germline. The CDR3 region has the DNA TGTGCCAGCAGTGACCGTTTACGTGGGAGAAAGACCTATGGCTACACCTTC. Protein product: CASSDRLRGRKTYGYTF.

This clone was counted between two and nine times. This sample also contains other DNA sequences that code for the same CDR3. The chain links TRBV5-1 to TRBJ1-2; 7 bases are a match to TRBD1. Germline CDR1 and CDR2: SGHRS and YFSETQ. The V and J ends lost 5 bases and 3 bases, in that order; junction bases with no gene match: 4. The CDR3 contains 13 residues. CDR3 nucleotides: TGCGCCAGCAGTCCAGGGGGAGACTATGGCTACACCTTC. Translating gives CASSPGGDYGYTF. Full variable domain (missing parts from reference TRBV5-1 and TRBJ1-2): KAGVTQTPRYLIKTRGQQVTLSCSPISGHRSVSWYQQTPGQGLQFLFEYFSETQRNKGNFPGRFSGRQFSNSRSEMNVSTLELGDSALYLCASSPGGDYGYTFGSGTRLTVV.

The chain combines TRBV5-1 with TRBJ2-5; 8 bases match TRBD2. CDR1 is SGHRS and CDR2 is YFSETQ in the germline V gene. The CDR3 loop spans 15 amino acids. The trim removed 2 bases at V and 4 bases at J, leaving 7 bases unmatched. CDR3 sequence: CASSFTGGLRETQYF. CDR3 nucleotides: TGCGCCAGCAGCTTTACGGGGGGGCTTAGAGAGACCCAGTACTTC.

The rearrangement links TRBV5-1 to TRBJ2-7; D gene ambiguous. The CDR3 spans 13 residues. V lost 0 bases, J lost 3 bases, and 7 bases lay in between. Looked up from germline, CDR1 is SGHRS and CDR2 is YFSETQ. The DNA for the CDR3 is TGCGCCAGCAGCTTGGGGCAAGTCTACGAGCAGTACTTC. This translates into CASSLGQVYEQYF.

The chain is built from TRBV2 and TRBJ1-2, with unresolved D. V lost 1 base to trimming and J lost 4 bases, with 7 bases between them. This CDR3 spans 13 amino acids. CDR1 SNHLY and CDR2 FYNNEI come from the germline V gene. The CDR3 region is CASSEDTSYGYTF. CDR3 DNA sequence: TGTGCCAGCAGTGAAGACACTTCCTATGGCTACACCTTC.

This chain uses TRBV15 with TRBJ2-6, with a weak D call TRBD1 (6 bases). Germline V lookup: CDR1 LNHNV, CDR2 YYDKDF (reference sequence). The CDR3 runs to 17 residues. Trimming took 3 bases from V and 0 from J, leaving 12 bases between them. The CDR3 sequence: CATSRDSPISGANVLTF. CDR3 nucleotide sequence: TGTGCCACCAGCAGGGACAGCCCAATCTCTGGGGCCAACGTCCTGACTTTC.